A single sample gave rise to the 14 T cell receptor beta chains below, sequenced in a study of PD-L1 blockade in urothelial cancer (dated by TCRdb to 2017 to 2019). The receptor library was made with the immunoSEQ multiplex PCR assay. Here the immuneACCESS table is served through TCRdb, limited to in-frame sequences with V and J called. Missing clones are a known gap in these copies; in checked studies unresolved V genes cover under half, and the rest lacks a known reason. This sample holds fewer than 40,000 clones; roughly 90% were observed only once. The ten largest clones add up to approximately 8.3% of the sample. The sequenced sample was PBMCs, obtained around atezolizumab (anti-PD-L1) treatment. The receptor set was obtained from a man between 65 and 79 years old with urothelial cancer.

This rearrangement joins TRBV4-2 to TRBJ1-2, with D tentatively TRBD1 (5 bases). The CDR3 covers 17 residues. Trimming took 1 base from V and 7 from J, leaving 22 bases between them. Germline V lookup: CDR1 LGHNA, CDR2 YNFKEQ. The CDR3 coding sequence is TGTGCCAGCAGCCAAGGGTTGTACGGGGGGAGGGCCCCTGGCTACACCTTC. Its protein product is CASSQGLYGGRAPGYTF.

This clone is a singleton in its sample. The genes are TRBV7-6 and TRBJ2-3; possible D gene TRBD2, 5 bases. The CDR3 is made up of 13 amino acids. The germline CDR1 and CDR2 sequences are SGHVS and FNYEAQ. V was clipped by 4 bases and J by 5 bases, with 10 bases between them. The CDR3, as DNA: TGTGCCAGCAGCTCCCAACGGGGAGATACGCAGTATTTT. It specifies CASSSQRGDTQYF. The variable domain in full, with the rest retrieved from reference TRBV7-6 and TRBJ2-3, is GAGVSQSPRYKVTKRGQDVALRCDPISGHVSLYWYRQALGQGPEFLTYFNYEAQQDKSGLPNDRFSAERPEGSISTLTIQRTEQRDSAMYRCASSSQRGDTQYFGPGTRLTVL.

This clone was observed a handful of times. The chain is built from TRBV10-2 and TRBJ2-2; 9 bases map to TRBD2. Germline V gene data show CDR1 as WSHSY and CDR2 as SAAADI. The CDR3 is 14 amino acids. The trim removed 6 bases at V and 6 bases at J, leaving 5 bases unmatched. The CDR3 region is CASSAAGGAGELFF. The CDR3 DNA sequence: TGCGCCAGCAGCGCAGCGGGAGGAGCCGGGGAGCTGTTTTTT.

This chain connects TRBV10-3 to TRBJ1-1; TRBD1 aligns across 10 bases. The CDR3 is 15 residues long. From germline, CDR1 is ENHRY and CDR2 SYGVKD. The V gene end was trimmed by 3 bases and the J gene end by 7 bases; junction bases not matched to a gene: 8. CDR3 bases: TGTGCCATCAGTGATTATAGGACAGGGGGTAGTGAAGCTTTCTTT. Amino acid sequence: CAISDYRTGGSEAFF.

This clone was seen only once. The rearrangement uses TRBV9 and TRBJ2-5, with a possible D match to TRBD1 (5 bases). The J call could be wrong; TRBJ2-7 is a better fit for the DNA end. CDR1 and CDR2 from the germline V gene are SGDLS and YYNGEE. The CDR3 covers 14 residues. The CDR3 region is CASSVRGSTYEQYF. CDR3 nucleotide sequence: TGTGCCAGCAGCGTAAGGGGTTCGACCTACGAGCAGTACTTC.

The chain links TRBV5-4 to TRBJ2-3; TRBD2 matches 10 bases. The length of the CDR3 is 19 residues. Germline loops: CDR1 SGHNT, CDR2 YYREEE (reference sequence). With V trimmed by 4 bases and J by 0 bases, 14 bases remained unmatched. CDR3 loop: CASSPRLGSGRQSTDTQYF. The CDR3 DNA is TGTGCCAGCAGCCCCCGTTTGGGTAGCGGGAGGCAAAGCACAGATACGCAGTATTTT.

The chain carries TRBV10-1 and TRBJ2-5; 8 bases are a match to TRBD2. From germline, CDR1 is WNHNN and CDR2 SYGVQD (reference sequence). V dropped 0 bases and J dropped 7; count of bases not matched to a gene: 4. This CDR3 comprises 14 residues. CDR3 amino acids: CASSESRGAGTQYF. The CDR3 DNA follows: TGCGCCAGCAGTGAGTCGCGGGGGGCCGGGACCCAGTACTTC.

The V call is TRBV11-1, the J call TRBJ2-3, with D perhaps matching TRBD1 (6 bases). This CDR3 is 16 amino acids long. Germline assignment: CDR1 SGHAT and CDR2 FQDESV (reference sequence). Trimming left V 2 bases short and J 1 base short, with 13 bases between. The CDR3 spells CASSLSQGLGTDTQYF. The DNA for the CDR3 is TGTGCCAGCAGCTTATCCCAGGGGCTGGGCACAGATACGCAGTATTTT.

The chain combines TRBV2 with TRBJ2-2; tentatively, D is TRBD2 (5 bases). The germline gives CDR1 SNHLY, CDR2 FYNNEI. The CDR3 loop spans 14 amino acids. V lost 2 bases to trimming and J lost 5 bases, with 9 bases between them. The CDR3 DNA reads TGTGCCAGCAGTGAACAACGGGGAACCGGGGAGCTGTTTTTT. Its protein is CASSEQRGTGELFF.

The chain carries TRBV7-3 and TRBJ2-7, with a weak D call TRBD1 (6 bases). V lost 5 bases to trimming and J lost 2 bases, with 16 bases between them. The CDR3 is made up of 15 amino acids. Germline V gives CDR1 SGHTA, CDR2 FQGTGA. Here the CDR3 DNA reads TGTGCCAGCAGCCAGGGGTTTCCGGGAACCTACGAGCAGTACTTC. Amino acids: CASSQGFPGTYEQYF.

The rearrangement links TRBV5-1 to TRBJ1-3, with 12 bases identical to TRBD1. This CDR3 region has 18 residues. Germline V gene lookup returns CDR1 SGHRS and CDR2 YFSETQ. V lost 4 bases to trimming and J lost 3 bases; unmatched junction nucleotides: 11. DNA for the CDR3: TGCGCCAGCAGCCGACGGTCGGGACAGGGGGCTTTTGGAAACACCATATATTTT. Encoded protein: CASSRRSGQGAFGNTIYF. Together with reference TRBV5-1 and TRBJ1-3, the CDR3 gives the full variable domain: KAGVTQTPRYLIKTRGQQVTLSCSPISGHRSVSWYQQTPGQGLQFLFEYFSETQRNKGNFPGRFSGRQFSNSRSEMNVSTLELGDSALYLCASSRRSGQGAFGNTIYFGEGSWLTVV.

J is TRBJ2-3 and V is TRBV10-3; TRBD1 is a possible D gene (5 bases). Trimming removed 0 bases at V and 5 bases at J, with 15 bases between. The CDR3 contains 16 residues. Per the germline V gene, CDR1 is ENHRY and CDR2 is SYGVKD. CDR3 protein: CAISESYRGRGDTQYF. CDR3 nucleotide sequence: TGTGCCATCAGTGAGTCGTATAGGGGTAGAGGAGATACGCAGTATTTT.

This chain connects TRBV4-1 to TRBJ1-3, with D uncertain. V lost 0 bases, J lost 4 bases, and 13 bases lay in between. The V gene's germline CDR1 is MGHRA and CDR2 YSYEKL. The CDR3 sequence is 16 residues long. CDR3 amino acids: CASSQEMRVSGNTIYF. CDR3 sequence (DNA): TGCGCCAGCAGCCAAGAGATGAGGGTTTCAGGAAACACCATATATTTT.

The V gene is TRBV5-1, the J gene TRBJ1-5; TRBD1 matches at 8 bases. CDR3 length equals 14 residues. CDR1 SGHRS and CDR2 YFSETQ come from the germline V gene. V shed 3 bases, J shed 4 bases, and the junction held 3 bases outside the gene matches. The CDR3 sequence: CASSSQGGNQPQHF. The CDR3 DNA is TGCGCCAGCAGCTCACAGGGGGGGAATCAGCCCCAGCATTTT.